This TCR beta chain was found in a study of CD4 and CD8 cells across lung adenocarcinoma regions. TCRdb re-called the PCR reads with MiXCR, one entry per CDR3 protein. The sample includes thousands of distinct CDR3 sequences, about 45% of them seen just once. Germline lookup yields CDR1 SGHDN and CDR2 FVKESK. The CDR3 extends over 18 amino acids. Samples came from patients with localized non-small cell lung adenocarcinoma. Of note for this clonotype: One end of the junction does not line up with germline, which may come from a read error.

Sequenced sample: CD4+ T cells from the margin of a lung tumor. The source of this sequence is a female donor with lung adenocarcinoma. The CD4 and CD8 labels of this study may be unreliable. The chain couples TRBV14 to TRBJ2-1; D possibly corresponds to TRBD2 (6 bases). CDR3 region: CASSQERTLARTYNEQFF. CDR3 sequence (DNA): TGTGCCAGCAGCCAAGAACGGACCCTAGCGAGGACCTACAATGAGCAGTTCTTT.